This TCR beta chain was captured in a study of a mutant IDH1 vaccine in newly diagnosed glioma (TCRdb year 2021). Broadly, across the study: Of the roughly 32 patients who were treated, around 62% were male and around 40% were female, and the mean age was around 40 years. Prior to enrollment, standard therapy consisting of radiotherapy alone, temozolomide alone, or radiochemotherapy with temozolomide had been administered to patients, with the combination being received by most patients. Peripheral blood was drawn at six visits: V03 (baseline), V05, V07, V10, V12 and V13. Longitudinal TCRB deep sequencing was performed for 20 to 30 treated patients wherever samples were available for exploratory analyses.

For this chain, trimming is 5 bases at the V end and 1 base at the J end, and the number of junction bases without a gene match is 7. From the germline V gene, CDR1 is MDHEN and CDR2 is SYDVKM. Measured from the cysteine to the phenylalanine, the CDR3 is 15 residues long. CDR3 DNA is the only sequence kept; it has 45 bases, read in frame from the first base. Details on this clone: Its antigen is currently not known. Base qualities are not at hand, and no much larger clone is one base apart.

The library was built by means of the immunoSEQ multiplex PCR assay. Rearranged TCR beta chain sequences were amplified with the hsTCRB Kit following the manufacturer's protocol. An Illumina MiSeq was used to sequence the TCRB libraries. In the source study's methods: The kit vendor's proprietary platform handled demultiplexing, trimming and gene mapping. Entries here come from immuneACCESS through TCRdb and include only in-frame sequences with V and J called. Some clones fail to appear in such tables; in the studies checked, an unresolved V gene covers under half of the shortfall, and the cause of the remainder is unknown. The DNA was the basis for D and trimming; V, J and clone size are from that table. The sample table contains 20,000 to 25,000 clones; only one count was recorded for approximately 86% of them. Jointly, the top ten make up 5% to 6% of the sample. What the authors observed across the whole study: The authors stated that sample limitations prevented analyses of patient blood samples from being reproduced. PBMC samples for TCRB deep sequencing were selected based on availability. Immune responses induced by the vaccine were seen in around 94% of patients across multiple MHC alleles. Changes in the top peripheral T cell clonotypes picked up by TCRB sequencing did not appear to be linked to pseudoprogression.

The sample's time point label is to be understood as: baseline, week 1 (first vaccination visit). The treatment or condition label here, explained by the study, means: pre-vaccination baseline after standard-of-care therapy. Newly diagnosed WHO grade 3 or 4 IDH1-mutant astrocytomas showing loss of nuclear ATRX were present in the donors. The samples were drawn from NOA16, a multicentre, single-arm, open-label phase I trial in Germany that tested a mutant IDH1 peptide vaccine in humans for the first time. For immunogenicity testing, the blood drawn at visit V03 was used as the baseline sample. Genomic DNA for TCRB sequencing was isolated from EDTA blood with the DNeasy Blood and Tissue Kit.

Sequenced material: PBMCs, taken from a glioma patient treated with radiotherapy, temozolomide or both. The chain is assembled from TRBV28 and TRBJ2-5, with 7 bases matching TRBD2. This TCR came from a man in his forties with glioma. CDR3 loop: CASSPVGEGQETQYF. The DNA sequence is given as TGTGCCAGCAGTCCTGTTGGGGAGGGCCAAGAGACCCAGTACTTC.